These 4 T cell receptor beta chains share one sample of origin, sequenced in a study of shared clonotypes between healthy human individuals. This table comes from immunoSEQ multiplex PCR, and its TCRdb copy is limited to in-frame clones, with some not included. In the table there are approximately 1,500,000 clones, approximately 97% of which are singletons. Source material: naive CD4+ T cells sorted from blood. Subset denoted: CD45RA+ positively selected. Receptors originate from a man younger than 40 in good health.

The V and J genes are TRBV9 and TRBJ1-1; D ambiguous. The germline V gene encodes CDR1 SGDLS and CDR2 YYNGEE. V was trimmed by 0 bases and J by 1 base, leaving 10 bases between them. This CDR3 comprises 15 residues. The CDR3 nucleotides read TGTGCCAGCAGCGTAGTTTGGGCTGAGAACACTGAAGCTTTCTTT. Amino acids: CASSVVWAENTEAFF.

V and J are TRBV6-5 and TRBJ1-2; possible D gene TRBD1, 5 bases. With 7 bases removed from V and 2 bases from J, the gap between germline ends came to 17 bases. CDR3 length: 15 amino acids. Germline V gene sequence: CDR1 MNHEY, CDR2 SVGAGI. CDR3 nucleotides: TGTGCCAGCACCAGAGCACCGGGACCAAACTATGGCTACACCTTC. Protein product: CASTRAPGPNYGYTF.

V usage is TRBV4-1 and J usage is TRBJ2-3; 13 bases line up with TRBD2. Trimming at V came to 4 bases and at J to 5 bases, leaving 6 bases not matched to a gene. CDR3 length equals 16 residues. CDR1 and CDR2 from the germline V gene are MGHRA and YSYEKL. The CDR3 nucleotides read TGCGCCAGCAGCCCCCGACTAGCGGGAGGTGGAGATACGCAGTATTTT. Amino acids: CASSPRLAGGGDTQYF.

In nucleotides, the CDR3 is TGTGCCAGCAGCTTATCTTGGGGTCCGGGAACTAGCGGGAGGGCCAAAAACATTCAGTACTTC. Its protein is CASSLSWGPGTSGRAKNIQYF. V gene TRBV7-8 combines with J gene TRBJ2-4; 12 bases line up with TRBD2. The germline CDR1 and CDR2 sequences are SGHVS and FQNEAQ. There are 21 residues in the CDR3. The V and J ends lost 2 bases and 1 base, in that order; junction bases with no gene match: 15. The full variable domain, with the rest looked up from reference TRBV7-8 and TRBJ2-4, is GAGVSQSPRYKVAKRGQDVALRCDPISGHVSLFWYQQALGQGPEFLTYFQNEAQLDKSGLPSDRFFAERPEGSVSTLKIQRTQQEDSAVYLCASSLSWGPGTSGRAKNIQYFGAGTRLSVL.